The 18 T cell receptor beta chains below come from one sample, sequenced in a study of T cells after yellow fever vaccination (dated by TCRdb to about 2019). What the treatment or condition label conveys for this sample: live attenuated yellow fever vaccine strain. Library method: 5' RACE. The instrument was an Illumina HiSeq 2500. The public reads were reprocessed in TCRdb via fastp at Q25 and MiXCR, keeping in-frame beta chains. CDR3 protein sequences are deduplicated, and each keeps its most common genes and DNA. The table for this sample lists hundreds of thousands of distinct CDR3 sequences; 13% of them were counted only once. The top ten hold 11% to 15% of the sample. The input for sequencing was PBMCs, taken on the day of the yellow fever booster vaccination. The receptors originated from a man aged 25 to 40 who received the YFV17D yellow fever vaccine.

This clonotype was seen a few times. CDR3 DNA: TGCAGTGCTATAGAAGGGGGTACCACCGGGGAGCTGTTTTTT. It specifies CSAIEGGTTGELFF. The J gene is TRBJ2-2, the V gene TRBV20-1, with D possibly TRBD1 on 6 matching bases. Deletions cut 4 bases from V and 4 bases from J, with 13 bases between. Germline V gene lookup returns CDR1 DFQATT and CDR2 SNEGSKA (reference sequence). This CDR3 has 14 amino acids.

As DNA, the CDR3 is TGCGCCAGCAGAGCGACCCGAGGCGATGGCTACACCTTC. It yields the protein CASRATRGDGYTF. The chain has TRBV10-2 and TRBJ1-2; no clear D. The germline gives CDR1 WSHSY, CDR2 SAAADI. The CDR3 consists of 13 residues. Trimming removed 6 bases from V and 6 bases from J, with 14 bases in between.

The J gene is TRBJ2-7, the V gene TRBV7-6, with D tentatively TRBD1 (6 bases). V lost 4 bases to trimming and J lost 6 bases, with 13 bases between them. The CDR3 sequence is 13 residues long. CDR1 is SGHVS, CDR2 FNYEAQ, per germline. The CDR3 bases are TGTGCCAGCAGCTACAACAGGGTAGGCGAGCAGTACTTC. Protein product: CASSYNRVGEQYF. The variable domain in full, completed from reference TRBV7-6 and TRBJ2-7, reads GAGVSQSPRYKVTKRGQDVALRCDPISGHVSLYWYRQALGQGPEFLTYFNYEAQQDKSGLPNDRFSAERPEGSISTLTIQRTEQRDSAMYRCASSYNRVGEQYFGPGTRLTVT.

The chain is built from TRBV7-2 and TRBJ2-4; D is unclear. With 1 base removed from V and 7 bases from J, the gap between germline ends came to 8 bases. The CDR3 is 13 amino acids. In germline, CDR1 is SGHTA, CDR2 FQGNSA. CDR3 sequence: CASSLVRANIQYF. Here the CDR3 DNA reads TGTGCCAGCAGCTTAGTTAGGGCCAACATTCAGTACTTC.

This clonotype was counted only a few times. The chain joins TRBV9 to TRBJ2-1; D may be TRBD2 (6 bases). V was shortened by 4 bases and J by 6 bases, with 17 bases between the two germline ends. The germline V gene encodes CDR1 SGDLS and CDR2 YYNGEE. The CDR3 sequence is 15 residues long. CDR3 in DNA: TGTGCCAGCAGCTTATTCCGGGACTCTCCCAATGAGCAGTTCTTC. Translating gives CASSLFRDSPNEQFF. The full variable domain, its missing parts supplied by reference TRBV9 and TRBJ2-1, is DSGVTQTPKHLITATGQRVTLRCSPRSGDLSVYWYQQSLDQGLQFLIQYYNGEERAKGNILERFSAQQFPDLHSELNLSSLELGDSALYFCASSLFRDSPNEQFFGPGTRLTVL.

The chain has TRBV6-2 or TRBV6-3 and TRBJ2-3; weak D call: TRBD1 (5 bases). Germline assignment: CDR1 MNHEY and CDR2 SVGEGT. CDR3 length: 14 amino acids. The V gene lost 2 bases and the J gene lost 1 base, with 7 bases spanning the gap. The DNA of the CDR3 is TGTGCCAGCAGTTACGGCAGGGGCACAGATACGCAGTATTTT. The encoded protein is CASSYGRGTDTQYF.

In its sample, this clonotype was seen a few times. This sequence joins TRBV20-1 and TRBJ2-7, with D perhaps TRBD2 (5 bases). The CDR3 is 14 amino acids. V lost 4 bases and J lost 2, with 15 bases in between. Looked up from germline, CDR1 is DFQATT and CDR2 is SNEGSKA (reference sequence). CDR3 bases: TGCAGTGCTACTTTGCGGGTCAATCCCTACGAGCAGTACTTC. This gives the protein CSATLRVNPYEQYF.

This rearrangement joins TRBV12-3 or TRBV12-4 to TRBJ2-7; TRBD2 matches at 9 bases. The CDR3 extends over 14 amino acids. The junction had 3 bases not matched to a gene; V was cut back by 5 bases and J by 1 base. Here the CDR3 DNA reads TGTGCCAGCAGTCCGCTAGCGGGGTCCTACGAGCAGTACTTC. Its translation: CASSPLAGSYEQYF.

This sequence joins TRBV28 and TRBJ2-4, with D perhaps assigned TRBD1 or TRBD2 (5 bases each). Looked up from germline, CDR1 is MDHEN and CDR2 is SYDVKM. V dropped 2 bases and J dropped 0 bases, with 11 bases sitting between them. CDR3 length: 16 residues. Written as DNA, the CDR3 is TGTGCCAGCAGTTTACTGGGGGATTTAGCCAAAAACATTCAGTACTTC. Protein sequence: CASSLLGDLAKNIQYF.

This clonotype was counted between two and nine times. The rearrangement links TRBV14 to TRBJ2-1; D is undetermined. CDR3 length: 14 residues. The germline CDR1 and CDR2 sequences are SGHDN and FVKESK. Trimming removed 6 bases from V and 0 bases from J, with 9 bases in between. CDR3 sequence reads: CASSYWGSYNEQFF. The CDR3 bases are TGTGCCAGCAGTTATTGGGGCTCCTACAATGAGCAGTTCTTC.

The table lists this clonotype with a few counts. The chain carries TRBV7-3 and TRBJ2-5; 12 nucleotides match TRBD2. CDR3 length: 15 amino acids. The germline CDR1 and CDR2 sequences are SGHTA and FQGTGA. J was trimmed by 5 bases and V by 4 bases; bases with no gene match: 5. The CDR3 sequence is CASSSAGLAGETQYF. The DNA for the CDR3 is TGTGCCAGCAGCTCCGCCGGACTAGCGGGGGAGACCCAGTACTTC.

There are many counts of this clonotype. This chain joins TRBV5-1 and TRBJ2-7, with TRBD2 as a possible D gene (5 bases). The CDR3 consists of 14 residues. Trimming left V 2 bases short and J 2 bases short, with 11 bases between. Germline values: CDR1 SGHRS, CDR2 YFSETQ. Here the CDR3 reads CASSLGADPYEQYF. CDR3 DNA: TGCGCCAGCAGCTTAGGAGCGGACCCCTACGAGCAGTACTTC.

This clonotype was counted only a few times. This rearrangement joins TRBV19 to TRBJ2-1, with TRBD2 matching 9 bases. J gave up 5 bases and V 3 bases, and 5 bases lay outside the gene matches. Germline V gives CDR1 LNHDA, CDR2 SQIVND (reference sequence). There are 15 residues in the CDR3. CDR3 coding DNA: TGTGCCAGTAGTATTCGAGCGGGAGGCCACAATGAGCAGTTCTTC. Translating gives CASSIRAGGHNEQFF.

The V gene is TRBV19, the J gene TRBJ1-5; D may be TRBD1 (5 bases). The germline CDR1 and CDR2 sequences are LNHDA and SQIVND (reference sequence). The CDR3 has 14 residues. The V gene lost 3 bases and the J gene lost 1 base, with 7 bases spanning the gap. The CDR3 reads CASSMDTSNQPQHF. CDR3 bases: TGTGCCAGTAGTATGGACACGAGCAATCAGCCCCAGCATTTT.

The chain has TRBV7-9 and TRBJ2-3, with D unresolved. Germline lookup yields CDR1 SEHNR and CDR2 FQNEAQ (reference sequence). V gave up 4 bases and J gave up 0 bases, with 8 bases separating them. This CDR3 contains 14 residues. CDR3 amino acids: CASSSSRSTDTQYF. DNA for the CDR3: TGTGCCAGCAGCTCCTCTAGGAGCACAGATACGCAGTATTTT.

This clonotype was recorded a few times. This sequence joins TRBV5-4 and TRBJ2-2; D may be TRBD2 (6 bases). Trimming took off 5 bases at V and 4 bases at J, with 18 bases between the two ends. Germline loops: CDR1 SGHNT, CDR2 YYREEE (reference sequence). CDR3 length: 16 residues. The chain's CDR3 is CASSLGNPRGTGELFF. CDR3 nucleotides: TGTGCCAGCAGTCTGGGCAACCCGCGGGGCACCGGGGAGCTGTTTTTT.

This clonotype came up a few times. The chain has TRBV7-2 and TRBJ2-7; 8 bases map to TRBD2. CDR3 size: 14 residues. The germline V gene has CDR1 SGHTA and CDR2 FQGNSA. V was pared by 3 bases and J by 5 bases, with 6 bases of the junction left unmatched. Here the CDR3 DNA reads TGTGCCAGCAGCTTCCAGCGGGAGTCCAACGAGCAGTACTTC. Protein: CASSFQRESNEQYF.

In this sample, this clonotype turned up many times. The V gene is TRBV20-1, the J gene TRBJ2-7, with D possibly matching TRBD1 (6 bases). V was pared by 6 bases and J by 0 bases, with 15 bases between. CDR1 and CDR2 from the germline V gene are DFQATT and SNEGSKA (reference sequence). The CDR3 runs 14 residues. The CDR3 DNA reads as TGCAGTGCACTGCCTGGGGGCAGCTCCTACGAGCAGTACTTC. It specifies CSALPGGSSYEQYF.